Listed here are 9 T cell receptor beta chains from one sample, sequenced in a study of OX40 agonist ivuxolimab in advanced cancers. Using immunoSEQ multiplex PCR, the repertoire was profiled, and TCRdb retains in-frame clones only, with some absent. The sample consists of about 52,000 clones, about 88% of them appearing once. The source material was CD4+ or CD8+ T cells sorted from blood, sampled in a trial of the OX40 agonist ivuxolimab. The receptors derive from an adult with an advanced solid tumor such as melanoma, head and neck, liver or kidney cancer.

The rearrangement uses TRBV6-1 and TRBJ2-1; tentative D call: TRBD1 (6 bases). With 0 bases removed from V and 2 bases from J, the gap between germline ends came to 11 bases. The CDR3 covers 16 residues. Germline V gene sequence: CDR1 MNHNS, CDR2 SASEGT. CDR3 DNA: TGTGCCAGCAGTGAAGCGCTCGGGACACCCTACAATGAGCAGTTCTTC. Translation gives CASSEALGTPYNEQFF.

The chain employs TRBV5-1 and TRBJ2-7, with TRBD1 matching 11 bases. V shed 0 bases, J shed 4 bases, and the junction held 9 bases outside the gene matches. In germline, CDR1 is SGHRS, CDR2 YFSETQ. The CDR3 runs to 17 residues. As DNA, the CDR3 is TGCGCCAGCAGCTTGGGGACAGGGGGCTCTACCTTTTACGAGCAGTACTTC. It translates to CASSLGTGGSTFYEQYF.

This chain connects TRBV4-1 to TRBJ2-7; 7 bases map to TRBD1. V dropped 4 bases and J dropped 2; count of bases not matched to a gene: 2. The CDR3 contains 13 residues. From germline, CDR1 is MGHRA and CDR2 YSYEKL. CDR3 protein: CASSPGQPYEQYF. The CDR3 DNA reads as TGCGCCAGCAGCCCGGGACAGCCCTACGAGCAGTACTTC.

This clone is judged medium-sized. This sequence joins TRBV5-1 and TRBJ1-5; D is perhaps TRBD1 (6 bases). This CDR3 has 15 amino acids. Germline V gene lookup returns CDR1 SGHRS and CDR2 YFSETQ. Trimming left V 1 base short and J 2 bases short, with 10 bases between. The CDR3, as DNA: TGCGCCAGCAGCTTGACAGGGTTTCGCAATCAGCCCCAGCATTTT. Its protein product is CASSLTGFRNQPQHF.

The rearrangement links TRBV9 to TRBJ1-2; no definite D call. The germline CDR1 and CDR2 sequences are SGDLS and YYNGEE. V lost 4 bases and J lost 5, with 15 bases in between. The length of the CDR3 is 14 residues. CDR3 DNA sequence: TGTGCCAGCAGCCCCTCGTCCGGACTTTATGGCTACACCTTC. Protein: CASSPSSGLYGYTF.

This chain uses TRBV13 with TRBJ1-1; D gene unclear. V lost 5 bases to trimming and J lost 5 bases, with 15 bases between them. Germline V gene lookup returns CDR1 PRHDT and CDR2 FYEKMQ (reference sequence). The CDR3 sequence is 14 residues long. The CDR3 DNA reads TGTGCCAGCAGCCCCGGATCATCGGGGACTGAAGCTTTCTTT. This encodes CASSPGSSGTEAFF.

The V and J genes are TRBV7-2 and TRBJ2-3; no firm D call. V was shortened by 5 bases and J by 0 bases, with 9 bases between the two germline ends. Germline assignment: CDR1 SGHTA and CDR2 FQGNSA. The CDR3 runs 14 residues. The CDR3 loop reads CASSQTQSTDTQYF. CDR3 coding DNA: TGTGCCAGCAGCCAGACCCAGAGCACAGATACGCAGTATTTT.

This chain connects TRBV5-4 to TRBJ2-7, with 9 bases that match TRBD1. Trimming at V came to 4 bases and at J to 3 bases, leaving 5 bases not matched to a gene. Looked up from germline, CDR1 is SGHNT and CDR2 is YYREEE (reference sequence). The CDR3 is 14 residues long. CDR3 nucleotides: TGTGCCAGCAGCCAAACGGACAGGGGCTACGAGCAGTACTTC. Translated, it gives CASSQTDRGYEQYF.

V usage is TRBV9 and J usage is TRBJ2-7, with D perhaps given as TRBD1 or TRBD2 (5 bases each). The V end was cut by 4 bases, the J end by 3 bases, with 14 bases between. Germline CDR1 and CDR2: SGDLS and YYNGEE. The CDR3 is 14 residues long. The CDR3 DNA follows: TGTGCCAGCAGCATGGGGGTTACGGACTACGAGCAGTACTTC. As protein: CASSMGVTDYEQYF.